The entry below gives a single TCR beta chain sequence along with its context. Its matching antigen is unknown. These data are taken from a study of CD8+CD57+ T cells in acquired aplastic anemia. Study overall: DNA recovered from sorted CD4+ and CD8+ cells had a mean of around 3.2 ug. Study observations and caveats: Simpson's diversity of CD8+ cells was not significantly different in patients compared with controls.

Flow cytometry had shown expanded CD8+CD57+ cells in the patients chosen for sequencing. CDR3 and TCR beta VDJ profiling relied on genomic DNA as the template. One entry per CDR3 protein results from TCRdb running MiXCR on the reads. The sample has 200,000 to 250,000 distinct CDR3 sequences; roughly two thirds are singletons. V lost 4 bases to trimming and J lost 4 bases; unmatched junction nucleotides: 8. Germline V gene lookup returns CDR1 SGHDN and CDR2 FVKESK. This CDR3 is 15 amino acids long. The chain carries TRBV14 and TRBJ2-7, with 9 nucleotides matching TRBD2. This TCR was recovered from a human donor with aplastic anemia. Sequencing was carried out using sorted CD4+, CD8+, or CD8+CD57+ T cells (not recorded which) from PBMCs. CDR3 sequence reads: CASSRVAGAQYEQYF. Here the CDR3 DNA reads TGTGCCAGCAGCCGAGTAGCGGGGGCGCAGTACGAGCAGTACTTC.